This TCR beta chain was sequenced during a study of blood T cell repertoires in COVID-19 (dated by TCRdb to the early 2020s). Study-wide context: Collaborator samples came from the United States, Italy and Spain and covered acute and convalescent phases of COVID-19. The prospective study material was composed of cDNA or gDNA derived from T cells, B-cell-depleted T cells, or PBMCs. Subjects who had been exposed to COVID-19, were actively infected with it, or had recovered from it provided the deeply sampled blood TCRbeta repertoires that made up the dataset. The repertoires were made available in a free public database intended to serve as a resource for research on the immune response to SARS-CoV-2. Samples came from the ongoing ImmuneRACE study (first 160 participants) plus 1,254 subjects from 6 global collaborators. The sample metadata nearly always contained a de-identified subject ID, COVID-19 status, age in years and sex. HLA class I and class II types, where available, came from metadata supplied by the sample provider rather than from assay-based typing. The investigation overall reported the following: Clinical and demographic metadata were provided uncurated, with the amount varying by source and participant.

Taken from cysteine to phenylalanine, the CDR3 has 18 residues. The only DNA kept is the CDR3, 54 bases in frame from the first base. The germline V gene supplies CDR1 MDHEN and CDR2 SYDVKM. The junction shows trimming of 4 bases on V and 3 bases on J, and the gene matches do not reach 15 bases of it. Points on this clone: The specificity of this receptor is unknown. It has no much larger one-base neighbor in the sample; base qualities were not kept.

Collaborating institutions collected whole blood in K2EDTA tubes following their own protocols. For TCRbeta analysis, collaborator samples were shipped as frozen whole blood, as isolated PBMCs, or as DNA extracted from either sample type. TCRbeta CDR3 regions were amplified from genomic DNA using the immunoSEQ Assay, a bias-controlled multiplex PCR. On the study's bioinformatics: Within the assay, amplification of reference gene primers was used to estimate how many nucleated cells each sample contained. To quantify the absolute abundance of each unique TCRbeta CDR3 rearrangement, sequence reads were collapsed and filtered. For each sample, productive Simpson clonality was calculated by taking the square root of Simpson's diversity index across productive rearrangements. TCRdb provides this immuneACCESS table in a form limited to in-frame rearrangements. Some clones are lacking; in checked studies, under half of them reflect an unresolved V gene, and why the rest are absent is not known. That table supplies the V and J calls and clone size; D and trimming were determined from the DNA. The sample table shows tens of thousands of clones, and about nine tenths are seen once. The top ten clonotypes cover around an eighth of the sample.

The rearranged chain carries TRBV28 and TRBJ1-5; TRBD1 matches 7 bases in the middle. The sequencing input was peripheral blood. The TCR was taken from a human donor in a cohort sampled during active COVID-19. The CDR3 reads CASSSYRGPQSYNQPQHF. The bases read TGTGCCAGCAGTTCCTACAGGGGACCCCAATCATACAATCAGCCCCAGCATTTT.